The present T cell receptor beta chain was sequenced within a study of blood T cell repertoires in COVID-19 (TCRdb year 2020). Broadly, across the study: Samples from collaborators originated in the United States, Italy and Spain and spanned both the acute and convalescent phases of COVID-19. The sample metadata nearly always contained a de-identified subject ID, COVID-19 status, age in years and sex. Samples were obtained from the ongoing ImmuneRACE study (first 160 participants) and from 1,254 subjects provided by 6 global collaborators. The repertoires were released in a freely available public database intended as a resource for research on the immune response to SARS-CoV-2. The prospective study material was composed of cDNA or gDNA derived from T cells, B-cell-depleted T cells, or PBMCs. HLA class I and class II types, where available, came from metadata supplied by the sample provider rather than from assay-based typing. Deeply sampled blood TCRbeta repertoires from subjects exposed to, actively infected with, or recovered from COVID-19 were included in the dataset.

According to the germline V gene (reference sequence), CDR1 reads SEHNR and CDR2 reads FQNEAQ. Counted from cysteine to phenylalanine, this CDR3 has 12 amino acids. CDR3 DNA is the only sequence kept; it has 36 bases, read in frame from the first base. Trimming takes 11 bases from V and 4 bases from J, and the germline ends sit 14 bases apart. TCRbeta CDR3 regions were amplified from genomic DNA by means of the immunoSEQ Assay, a bias-controlled multiplex PCR. The published analysis was carried out like this. Within the assay, amplification of reference gene primers was used to estimate how many nucleated cells each sample contained. To quantify the absolute abundance of each unique TCRbeta CDR3 rearrangement, sequence reads were collapsed and filtered. For each sample, productive Simpson clonality was calculated as the square root of Simpson's diversity index across productive rearrangements. TCRdb carries this immuneACCESS record with in-frame sequences only. Its versions omit some clonotypes, under half of them owing to an unresolved V gene in the studies checked, with the rest unexplained. The V and J calls and clone size are taken from that table; D and trimming were inferred from the DNA. The sample table contains just under 80,000 clones; only one count was recorded for approximately 78% of them. Approximately 33% of the sample is taken by the ten largest.

About this clone itself: Its antigen has not been determined. No clone much larger than this one lies a single base away; base qualities are absent.

General findings and caveats noted by the study authors: The amount of clinical and demographic metadata varied by source and participant and was provided uncurated.

Each collaborating institution followed its own protocols to collect whole blood in K2EDTA tubes. For TCRbeta analysis, collaborator samples were shipped as frozen whole blood, as isolated PBMCs, or as DNA extracted from either sample type. The rearranged segments are TRBV7-9 and TRBJ1-1; the D gene is perhaps TRBD1, from 6 matching bases. Sequencing was done on a sample of peripheral blood. This sequence originates from a woman aged 70-85 years with acute or convalescent COVID-19. The nucleotide sequence is given as TGTGCCGACCAAGGGGGGGGCACTGAAGCTTTCTTT. This translates into CADQGGGTEAFF.